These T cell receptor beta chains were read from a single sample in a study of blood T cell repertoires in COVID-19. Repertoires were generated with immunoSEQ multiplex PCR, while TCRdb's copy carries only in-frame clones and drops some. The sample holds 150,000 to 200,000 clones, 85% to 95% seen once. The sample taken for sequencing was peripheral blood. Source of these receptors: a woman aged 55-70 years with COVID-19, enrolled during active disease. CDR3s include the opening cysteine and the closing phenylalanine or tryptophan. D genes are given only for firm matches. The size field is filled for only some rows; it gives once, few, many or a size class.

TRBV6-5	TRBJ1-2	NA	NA	TGTGCCAGCAGATCTGCATCAGGGGTCTATGGCTACACCTTC	CASRSASGVYGYTF
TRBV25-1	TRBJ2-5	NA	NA	TGTGCCAGCAGTGACGCGGGGATAGGGACCCAGTACTTC	CASSDAGIGTQYF
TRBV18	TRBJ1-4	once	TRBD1	TGTGCCAGCTCACCCTCTCAGGGGGATAATGAAAAACTGTTTTTT	CASSPSQGDNEKLFF
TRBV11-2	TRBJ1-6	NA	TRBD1	TGTGCCAGCAGCTGGACAGGGGGCTCTTCACCCCTCCACTTT	CASSWTGGSSPLHF
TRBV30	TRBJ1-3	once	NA	TGTGCCTGGAGTAGGGGGAACTCTGGAAACACCATATATTTT	CAWSRGNSGNTIYF
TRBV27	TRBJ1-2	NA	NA	TGTGCCAGCAGTTTAAGGGAGGGCCGTGGCTACACCTTC	CASSLREGRGYTF
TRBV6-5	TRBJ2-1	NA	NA	TGTGCCAGCAGGCTAGCGTCGCCCTACAATGAGCAGTTCTTC	CASRLASPYNEQFF
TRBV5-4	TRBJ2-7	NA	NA	TGTGCCAGCAGCCCAGGGGGGCAGGGGATCTACGAGCAGTACTTC	CASSPGGQGIYEQYF
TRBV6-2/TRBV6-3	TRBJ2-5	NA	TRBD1	TGTGCCAGCAGTTACGGGGACAGGGGCCAGGGGACCCAGTACTTC	CASSYGDRGQGTQYF
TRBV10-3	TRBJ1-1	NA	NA	TGTGCCATCAGTAATTCCCCCCAGAACACTGAAGCTTTCTTT	CAISNSPQNTEAFF
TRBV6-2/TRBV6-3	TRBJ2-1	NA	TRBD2	TGTGCCAGCAGTTACCCTAGCGGGATAAATGAGCAGTTCTTC	CASSYPSGINEQFF
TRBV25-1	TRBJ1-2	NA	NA	TGTGCCAGCAGTGAACAGGGTGGGGGCCAAGGGAGCTATGGCTACACCTTC	CASSEQGGGQGSYGYTF
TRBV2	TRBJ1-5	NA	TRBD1	TGTGCCAGTGAAGGGGGACAGGTGAATCAGCCCCAGCATTTT	CASEGGQVNQPQHF
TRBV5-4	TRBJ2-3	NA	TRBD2	TGTGCCAGCAGCCTTAGCGGGGGGAACACAGATACGCAGTATTTT	CASSLSGGNTDTQYF
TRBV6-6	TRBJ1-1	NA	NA	TGTGCCAGCAGTTGGACAGTATTGAACACTGAAGCTTTCTTT	CASSWTVLNTEAFF
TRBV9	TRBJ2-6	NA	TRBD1	TGTGCCAGCAGCGGCAGGGGGCTGCCTGGGGCCAACGTCCTGACTTTC	CASSGRGLPGANVLTF
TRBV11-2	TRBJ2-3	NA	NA	TGTGCCAGCAGCTTAGATCCCGGGGGTGCAGATACGCAGTATTTT	CASSLDPGGADTQYF
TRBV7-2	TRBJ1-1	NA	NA	TGTGCCAGCAGCACCGGGGACACACTTGAAGCTTTCTTT	CASSTGDTLEAFF
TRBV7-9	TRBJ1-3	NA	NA	TGTGCCAGCAGCTTAACGGGGTCATCTGGAAACACCATATATTTT	CASSLTGSSGNTIYF
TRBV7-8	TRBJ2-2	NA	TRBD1	TGTGCCAGCAGCTTAACTGAGACAGGGGATCGCACCGGGGAGCTGTTTTTT	CASSLTETGDRTGELFF
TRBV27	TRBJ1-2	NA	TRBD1	TGTGCCAGCAAGGGGTGGGACAGGGGGCGCGGTGGCTACACCTTC	CASKGWDRGRGGYTF
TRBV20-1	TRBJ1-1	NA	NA	TGCAGTGCTAGTTCATGGCGGACTGAAGCTTTCTTT	CSASSWRTEAFF
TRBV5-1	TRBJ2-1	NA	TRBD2	TGCGCCAGCAGCCTCACGGCTAGCGGGGGGGGCAGCTCCTACAATGAGCAGTTCTTC	CASSLTASGGGSSYNEQFF
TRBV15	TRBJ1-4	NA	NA	TGTGCCACCAGCAGTGGTTCCGGAGGTGAAAAACTGTTTTTT	CATSSGSGGEKLFF
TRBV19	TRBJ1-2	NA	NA	TGTGCCAGTAGTATTTGGGCAGGGTTGAGGAGTGGCTACACCTTC	CASSIWAGLRSGYTF